Each of the 11 T cell receptor beta chains below was sequenced from the same sample in a study of shared clonotypes between healthy human individuals. Naive CD8 cells comprised CD45RO-negative, CCR7-positively selected cells, excluding terminally differentiated effector memory CD45RA+ cells. Data came from immunoSEQ multiplex PCR; TCRdb stores just in-frame clones and leaves some out. The data hold roughly 650,000 clones, with approximately 96% observed a single time. Input material: naive CD8+ T cells sorted from blood. The receptors were sampled from a woman aged 30 to 39 in good health.

The V call is TRBV19, the J call TRBJ1-1, with 11 bases fitting TRBD1. Germline V gene data show CDR1 as LNHDA and CDR2 as SQIVND (reference sequence). Trimming at V came to 6 bases and at J to 3 bases, leaving 3 bases not matched to a gene. The CDR3 length is 14 residues. The CDR3 DNA follows: TGTGCCAGTAGGCAGGGACAGGGGGACACTGAAGCTTTCTTT. As protein: CASRQGQGDTEAFF.

The chain is built from TRBV19 and TRBJ1-2; TRBD1 is a possible D gene (5 bases). Trimming removed 4 bases from V and 7 bases from J, with 16 bases in between. The CDR3 contains 14 residues. Germline CDR1 LNHDA, CDR2 SQIVND (reference sequence). The CDR3 sequence: CASSTGQATSGYTF. The CDR3 DNA is TGTGCCAGTAGTACCGGACAAGCTACATCTGGCTACACCTTC.

V and J are TRBV4-2 and TRBJ2-2; D may be TRBD2 (5 bases). Trimming pared 4 bases from V and 2 bases from J, leaving 8 bases between. Germline values: CDR1 LGHNA, CDR2 YNFKEQ. This CDR3 spans 14 amino acids. CDR3 DNA sequence: TGTGCCAGCAGCCCTGACTACAACACCGGGGAGCTGTTTTTT. Translated, it gives CASSPDYNTGELFF.

This clone has a single count. The chain has TRBV27 and TRBJ1-2; TRBD1 is a possible D gene (5 bases). This CDR3 spans 14 amino acids. CDR1 is MNHEY, CDR2 SMNVEV, per germline (reference sequence). The V end was cut by 0 bases, the J end by 2 bases, with 7 bases between. The CDR3 is CASSLSPGNYGYTF. CDR3 nucleotides: TGTGCCAGCAGTTTATCTCCAGGGAACTATGGCTACACCTTC.

The chain carries TRBV5-6 and TRBJ2-7; perhaps TRBD1 as D (5 bases). V lost 3 bases and J 4 bases, leaving 14 bases between the germline ends. Germline values: CDR1 SGHDT, CDR2 YYEEEE. The CDR3 consists of 14 residues. The CDR3 DNA follows: TGTGCCAGCAGCTCGGACACCAGAGCGTACGAGCAGTACTTC. This encodes CASSSDTRAYEQYF. Supplemented by reference TRBV5-6 and TRBJ2-7, the full variable domain reads DAGVTQSPTHLIKTRGQQVTLRCSPKSGHDTVSWYQQALGQGPQFIFQYYEEEERQRGNFPDRFSGHQFPNYSSELNVNALLLGDSALYLCASSSDTRAYEQYFGPGTRLTVT.

The chain combines TRBV4-1 with TRBJ2-2, with TRBD2 matching over 10 bases. The length of the CDR3 is 15 residues. Trimming took 3 bases from V and 9 from J; bases not matched to a gene: 7. CDR1 and CDR2 from the germline V gene are MGHRA and YSYEKL. Here the CDR3 DNA reads TGCGCCAGCAGCCAGGGAGCGGGAGGGCCCCGGGAGCTGTTTTTT. Translating it yields CASSQGAGGPRELFF.

The chain employs TRBV29-1 and TRBJ2-1, with TRBD1 identical over 7 bases. V trimming: 7 bases; J trimming: 3 bases; junction bases outside the gene matches: 3. Germline loops: CDR1 SQVTM, CDR2 ANQGSEA. This CDR3 region has 12 residues. As DNA, the CDR3 is TGCAGCGCGGGACAGAACTACAATGAGCAGTTCTTC. This translates into CSAGQNYNEQFF.

Worth noting for this clone: Additional DNA sequences in this sample encode the identical CDR3. The chain uses TRBV10-3 and TRBJ1-1, with D unresolved. This CDR3 is built from 12 residues. Germline V lookup: CDR1 ENHRY, CDR2 SYGVKD. V was clipped by 0 bases and J by 6 bases, with 5 bases between them. The CDR3 reads CAISESEAEAFF. The CDR3 region has the DNA TGTGCCATCAGTGAGTCGGAAGCTGAAGCTTTCTTT.

This sequence joins TRBV28 and TRBJ2-5; TRBD1 matches at 7 bases. V dropped 7 bases and J dropped 5; count of bases not matched to a gene: 10. The CDR3 extends over 14 amino acids. Germline V lookup: CDR1 MDHEN, CDR2 SYDVKM. The CDR3 DNA reads as TGTGCCAGCACCGGAACAGGGGCGCGGGAGACCCAGTACTTC. Protein: CASTGTGARETQYF. The entire variable domain, with the rest obtained from reference TRBV28 and TRBJ2-5, is as follows: DVKVTQSSRYLVKRTGEKVFLECVQDMDHENMFWYRQDPGLGLRLIYFSYDVKMKEKGDIPEGYSVSREKKERFSLILESASTNQTSMYLCASTGTGARETQYFGPGTRLLVL.

V usage is TRBV5-1 and J usage is TRBJ2-1; TRBD2 aligns across 10 bases. CDR1 is SGHRS and CDR2 is YFSETQ in the germline V gene. The CDR3 runs to 16 residues. Trimming cost V 0 bases and J 4 bases; bases outside gene matches: 4. CDR3: CASSLGTSGLYNEQFF. CDR3 in DNA: TGCGCCAGCAGCTTGGGGACTAGCGGTTTGTACAATGAGCAGTTCTTC. The variable domain in full, completed from reference TRBV5-1 and TRBJ2-1, reads KAGVTQTPRYLIKTRGQQVTLSCSPISGHRSVSWYQQTPGQGLQFLFEYFSETQRNKGNFPGRFSGRQFSNSRSEMNVSTLELGDSALYLCASSLGTSGLYNEQFFGPGTRLTVL.

The chain links TRBV5-1 to TRBJ2-7; 7 nucleotides match TRBD1. The CDR3 has 15 amino acids. The germline V gene encodes CDR1 SGHRS and CDR2 YFSETQ. With 4 bases clipped from V and 3 bases from J, the junction kept 10 bases outside the gene matches. Here the CDR3 DNA reads TGCGCCAGCAGCCCCCTGCCGGGACAGAGCTACGAGCAGTACTTC. Translation: CASSPLPGQSYEQYF.